These T cell receptor beta chains were read from a single sample in a study of cytomegalovirus exposure and HLA in healthy donors. Clones were read by immunoSEQ multiplex PCR, and TCRdb kept only the in-frame ones, dropping some. Here the sample spans more than 55,000 clones, 75% to 85% being singletons. What was sequenced was PBMCs. The source is a woman between 40 and 55 years old in good health and CMV-seronegative. Each CDR3 is given with its conserved first and last residue. D genes are given only for firm matches.

>TRBV2|TRBD1|TRBJ1-2
CASSNPGGSYGYTF
>TRBV19|.|TRBJ1-5
CASSQGRSNQPQHF
>TRBV5-4|TRBD2|TRBJ2-5
CASSSGLAGGAETQYF
>TRBV7-2|TRBD1|TRBJ2-5
CASSLTGGDLETQYF
>TRBV27|TRBD2|TRBJ2-7
CASSLFPAGAYEQYF
>TRBV7-2|TRBD1|TRBJ1-1
CASSQGQTLEAFF
>TRBV29-1|.|TRBJ1-2
CSALGWEKDNYGYTF
>TRBV5-6|.|TRBJ2-7
CASSTNTGPNFYEQYF
>TRBV7-9|.|TRBJ2-6
CASSFKDKTSLSGANVLTF
>TRBV5-4|.|TRBJ2-7
CASSLSGTGLGEQYF
>TRBV5-1|TRBD2|TRBJ2-1
CASSPSGSGYHEQFF
>TRBV11-2|.|TRBJ2-7
CASSRGRSYEQYF
>TRBV2|.|TRBJ1-4
CASSRAGRSEKLFF
>TRBV9|TRBD2|TRBJ2-7
CASSVGAAGEYEQYF
>TRBV28|.|TRBJ1-1
CASSPITGKSYSNTEAFF
>TRBV19|TRBD2|TRBJ2-7
CASSSESSGSYEQYF
>TRBV7-9|TRBD1|TRBJ1-2
CASSLGTGGAKEGYTF
>TRBV30|.|TRBJ1-5
CAWSPQVNQPQHF
>TRBV7-8|.|TRBJ1-2
CASSAAGVESF
>TRBV7-9|.|TRBJ1-1
CSSSPGDTEAFF
>TRBV7-2|TRBD2|TRBJ2-7
CASRRAGAYEQYF
>TRBV10-3|TRBD2|TRBJ2-7
CAITPQRESAEQYF
>TRBV6-1|TRBD1|TRBJ1-5
CASSRGRQGRQPQHF
>TRBV30|TRBD1|TRBJ2-7
CAWSGGVSAGGFLPYEQYF
>TRBV7-2|TRBD1|TRBJ2-4
CASSLVGRGRFLNIQYF
>TRBV5-1|TRBD2|TRBJ2-1
CASSLLPGGIKNNEQFF
>TRBV28|TRBD1|TRBJ1-2
CASRPGQGTDGYTF
>TRBV19|TRBD1|TRBJ1-1
CASSLGQGAVGTEAFF
>TRBV27|TRBD2|TRBJ2-7
CASRDSGGTYEQYF
>TRBV6-5|TRBD1|TRBJ2-7
CASSYRQGGYEQYF
>TRBV5-5|.|TRBJ2-7
CASSLQEGMNEQYF